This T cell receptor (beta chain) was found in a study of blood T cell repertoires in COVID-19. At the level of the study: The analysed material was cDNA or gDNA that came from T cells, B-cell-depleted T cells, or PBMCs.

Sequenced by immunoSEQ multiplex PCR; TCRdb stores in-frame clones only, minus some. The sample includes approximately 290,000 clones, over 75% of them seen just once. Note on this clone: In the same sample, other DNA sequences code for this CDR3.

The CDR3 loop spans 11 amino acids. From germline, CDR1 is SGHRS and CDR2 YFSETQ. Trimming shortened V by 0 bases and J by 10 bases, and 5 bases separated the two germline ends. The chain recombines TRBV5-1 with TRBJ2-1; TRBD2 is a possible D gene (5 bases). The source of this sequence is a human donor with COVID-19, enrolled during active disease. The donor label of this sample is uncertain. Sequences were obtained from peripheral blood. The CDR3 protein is CASSLGGEQFF. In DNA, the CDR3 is TGCGCCAGCAGCTTGGGAGGGGAGCAGTTCTTC.